The 20 T cell receptor beta chains given below trace back to one sample, sequenced in a study of molecular identifiers for immune sequencing clone quantification. TCRdb processed the PCR reads anew with MiXCR; each CDR3 protein has one entry. The table lists about 640,000 distinct CDR3 sequences, around 20% of them singletons. The sample taken for sequencing was naive CD8+ T cells from blood, with Jurkat cell RNA spiked in. The subset denotes: FACS-sorted CD8+CD4-CCR7+CD45RA+ naive T cells. Every receptor here comes from a human donor in good health. Some libraries in this study had Jurkat cell RNA spiked in.

This clonotype was observed at least ten times. The chain couples TRBV5-4 to TRBJ1-1, with 7 bases aligning to TRBD1. V shed 4 bases, J shed 5 bases, and the junction held 8 bases outside the gene matches. Germline V gene lookup returns CDR1 SGHNT and CDR2 YYREEE (reference sequence). The CDR3 is 14 amino acids. The CDR3 here is CASSPGTVVTEAFF. The CDR3 DNA follows: TGTGCCAGCAGCCCCGGGACAGTAGTGACTGAAGCTTTCTTT.

With respect to this clonotype: A much larger clone differs from this one at a single base, so this may be a read error. The rearrangement joins TRBV9 to TRBJ1-3, with D unresolved. The ends were cut back, 5 bases at V and 8 bases at J, with 20 bases in the middle. The CDR3 covers 15 residues. The germline CDR1 and CDR2 sequences are SGDLS and YYNGEE. CDR3 in amino acids: CASRGSFWERYTIYF. The DNA for the CDR3 is TGTGCCAGCAGGGGAAGTTTTTGGGAGAGATACACCATATATTTT.

In its sample, this clonotype was seen many times. The genes are TRBV7-9 and TRBJ2-7; 13 nucleotides line up with TRBD2. J was trimmed by 0 bases and V by 4 bases; bases with no gene match: 6. The CDR3 consists of 17 residues. Per germline, CDR1 SEHNR and CDR2 FQNEAQ (reference sequence). The CDR3 DNA reads as TGTGCCAGCAGCTCGGGACTAGCGGGGAGGACCTCCTACGAGCAGTACTTC. As protein: CASSSGLAGRTSYEQYF.

The sample holds many counts of this clonotype. The chain is built from TRBV24-1 and TRBJ1-1; D not resolved. Trimming removed 3 bases from V and 11 bases from J, with 15 bases in between. This CDR3 is built from 13 residues. Germline CDR1 and CDR2: KGHDR and SFDVKD. The CDR3 sequence is CATSDVDSDSAFF. The DNA of the CDR3 is TGTGCCACCAGTGATGTCGACTCTGACTCGGCTTTCTTT.

Ten or more counts support this clonotype. This chain connects TRBV6-2 or TRBV6-3 to TRBJ1-1; D is unclear. The CDR3 loop spans 14 amino acids. The germline CDR1 and CDR2 sequences are MNHEY and SVGEGT. V was pared by 5 bases and J by 3 bases, with 13 bases between. The CDR3 bases are TGTGCCAGCAGTAATCCCTATTTGGACACTGAAGCTTTCTTT. It yields the protein CASSNPYLDTEAFF.

V is TRBV9 and J is TRBJ1-1; D is undetermined. The CDR3 is 12 residues long. CDR1 and CDR2 (germline): SGDLS, YYNGEE. The ends were cut back, 7 bases at V and 4 bases at J, with 11 bases in the middle. The chain's CDR3 is CASGSDGTEAFF. The DNA for the CDR3 is TGTGCCAGCGGCTCTGACGGCACTGAAGCTTTCTTT.

This clonotype occurred many times. This rearrangement joins TRBV28 to TRBJ2-3, with 12 bases matching TRBD2. The CDR3 is 16 amino acids. The trim removed 4 bases at V and 5 bases at J, leaving 7 bases unmatched. Germline lookup yields CDR1 MDHEN and CDR2 SYDVKM. CDR3 sequence reads: CASSSQLAGGEDTQYF. CDR3 in DNA: TGTGCCAGCAGTTCCCAACTAGCGGGAGGAGAAGATACGCAGTATTTT.

Concerning this clonotype: The junction does not match germline at one end; this may be a read error. The rearrangement links TRBV6-4 to TRBJ2-1; 9 nucleotides match TRBD2. From germline, CDR1 is MRHNA and CDR2 SNTAGT. The CDR3 covers 15 residues. The CDR3 protein is CASSPGLASYNEQLF. For the CDR3, the DNA is TGTGCCAGCAGCCCCGGACTAGCGTCGTACAATGAGCAGCTCTTC.

A note on this clonotype: A read error may explain this, as a much larger clone is one base away. The J gene is TRBJ2-2, the V gene TRBV23-1, with TRBD2 identical over 7 bases. TRBV23-1 is an open reading frame, and its role is uncertain. This CDR3 is 17 amino acids long. In DNA, the CDR3 is TGCGCCAGCAGTCAATCAGCAGGGAGGCGGGAGCCCGGGGAGCTGGTTTTT. It specifies CASSQSAGRREPGELVF.

CDR3 sequence (DNA): TGTGCCAGTAACGGGGGTTACTACACCGGGGAGCTGTTTTTT. This encodes CASNGGYYTGELFF. The chain has TRBV6-2 or TRBV6-3 and TRBJ2-2; tentatively, D is TRBD2 (6 bases). Trimming cost V 9 bases and J 3 bases, with 14 bases left between them. CDR1 is MNHEY, CDR2 SVGEGT, per germline. This CDR3 spans 14 amino acids.

This clonotype was observed at least ten times. The chain carries TRBV12-3 or TRBV12-4 and TRBJ2-3; 7 bases agree with TRBD2. V shed 2 bases, J shed 4 bases, and the junction held 9 bases outside the gene matches. The CDR3 extends over 16 amino acids. CDR3 in amino acids: CASSLLVAGDSDTQYF. In DNA form, the CDR3 reads TGTGCCAGCAGTTTACTGGTTGCGGGAGACTCAGATACGCAGTATTTT.

The V and J genes are TRBV12-3 or TRBV12-4 and TRBJ2-7; D perhaps matches TRBD1 (6 bases). Trimming stripped 3 bases from V and 3 bases from J, with 12 bases between. This CDR3 is built from 14 residues. CDR3 DNA sequence: TGTGCCAGCAGTTTTCCGGGACACCTCTACGAGCAGTACTTC. Its protein product is CASSFPGHLYEQYF.

This clonotype was counted ten times or more. The gene calls are TRBV29-1 and TRBJ2-7; TRBD2 aligns across 12 bases. Trimming at V came to 6 bases and at J to 0 bases, leaving 6 bases not matched to a gene. CDR1 and CDR2 from the germline V gene are SQVTM and ANQGSEA. The CDR3 consists of 15 residues. CDR3: CSVSPTSGSSYEQYF. The CDR3 DNA is TGCAGCGTCTCCCCGACTAGCGGGAGCTCCTACGAGCAGTACTTC.

For this clonotype: One base away lies a much larger clone, so this may be a sequencing read error. J is TRBJ2-3 and V is TRBV12-3 or TRBV12-4, with D unclear. This CDR3 comprises 13 residues. DNA for the CDR3: TGTGCCTGCAGTCCTGTAGTGTCAGATACGCAGTATTTT. Residues: CACSPVVSDTQYF.

This clonotype has a count of ten or more. This sequence joins TRBV25-1 and TRBJ1-4, with TRBD1 identical over 7 bases. The germline CDR1 and CDR2 sequences are MGHDK and SYGVNS. V gave up 1 base and J gave up 6 bases; unmatched junction bases: 5. CDR3 size: 15 residues. CDR3 amino acids: CASSEFKGADEKLFF. For the CDR3, the DNA is TGTGCCAGCAGTGAATTCAAGGGGGCGGATGAAAAACTGTTTTTT. The whole variable domain, filled in from reference TRBV25-1 and TRBJ1-4, reads EADIYQTPRYLVIGTGKKITLECSQTMGHDKMYWYQQDPGMELHLIHYSYGVNSTEKGDLSSESTVSRIRTEHFPLTLESARPSHTSQYLCASSEFKGADEKLFFGSGTQLSVL.

This clonotype has only a few counts. The J gene is TRBJ1-1, the V gene TRBV12-3 or TRBV12-4, with D uncertain. This CDR3 is 13 amino acids long. Trimming removed 6 bases from V and 3 bases from J, with 11 bases in between. The CDR3, as DNA: TGTGCCAGCAGGCCTGCGGGGTACACTGAAGCTTTCTTT. Protein: CASRPAGYTEAFF.

This chain links TRBV27 with TRBJ2-7; D tentatively fits TRBD1 or TRBD2 (5 bases each). With 2 bases removed from V and 5 bases from J, the gap between germline ends came to 16 bases. Germline CDR1 MNHEY, CDR2 SMNVEV (reference sequence). The CDR3 sequence is 15 residues long. The CDR3 bases are TGTGCCAGCAGTTTACGGGGCAGGGTGTTGGACGAGCAGTACTTC. This gives the protein CASSLRGRVLDEQYF.

This clonotype was found many times. The V call is TRBV30, the J call TRBJ2-7; 8 bases fit TRBD2. Trimming cost V 7 bases and J 6 bases; bases outside gene matches: 5. Per the germline V gene, CDR1 is GTSNPN and CDR2 is SVGIG (reference sequence). The CDR3 totals 11 residues. The DNA for the CDR3 is TGTGCCTCCGGGGGGGTGCGCGAGCAGTACTTC. Amino acid sequence: CASGGVREQYF.

This clonotype was counted a few times. The chain recombines TRBV14 with TRBJ1-5, with D perhaps TRBD1 (5 bases). The CDR3 spans 15 residues. V was clipped by 6 bases and J by 7 bases, with 19 bases between them. The V gene's germline CDR1 is SGHDN and CDR2 FVKESK. In DNA form, the CDR3 reads TGTGCCAGCAGTCCTACCCAGGGATCGTTGCAGCCCCAGCATTTT. It yields the protein CASSPTQGSLQPQHF.

This clonotype was observed at least ten times. This chain uses TRBV6-2 or TRBV6-3 with TRBJ2-5, with TRBD2 matching over 7 bases. Germline assignment: CDR1 MNHEY and CDR2 SVGEGT. V was clipped by 1 base and J by 4 bases; unmatched bases: 12. The CDR3 contains 17 residues. The CDR3 DNA reads TGTGCCAGCAGTTACTTAGTCGTCCAGGGAGGGCGAGAGACCCAGTACTTC. This gives the protein CASSYLVVQGGRETQYF.